The 20 T cell receptor beta chains below were found in one sample sequenced in a study of blood T cell repertoires in COVID-19. The table came from immunoSEQ multiplex PCR; TCRdb's copy has only in-frame clones and leaves some out. In the table there are about 240,000 clones, roughly 86% of which are singletons. Sequencing was carried out using PBMCs or T cells enriched from blood (not recorded which). Source of these receptors: a woman aged 25 to 39 with acute COVID-19.

This chain links TRBV2 with TRBJ1-6, with TRBD1 matching 7 bases. This CDR3 comprises 14 residues. Germline V gene sequence: CDR1 SNHLY, CDR2 FYNNEI. After removal of 5 bases from V and 10 bases from J, the junction contained 8 bases not matched to a gene. The CDR3 DNA reads as TGTGCCAGCAGTATCGACAGGGAAGGCTCACCCCTCCACTTT. Its protein product is CASSIDREGSPLHF.

The V gene is TRBV4-2, the J gene TRBJ1-2; TRBD1 matches 8 bases. The CDR3 totals 21 residues. CDR1 LGHNA and CDR2 YNFKEQ come from the germline V gene. J gave up 0 bases and V 0 bases, and 18 bases lay outside the gene matches. The CDR3 loop is CASSQDGGLDRAIGTNYGYTF. In nucleotides, the CDR3 is TGTGCCAGCAGCCAAGATGGGGGTCTGGACAGGGCCATAGGGACTAACTATGGCTACACCTTC.

V is TRBV6-5 and J is TRBJ1-2; tentatively, D is TRBD1 (5 bases). CDR1 and CDR2 (germline): MNHEY, SVGAGI. This CDR3 comprises 15 residues. Trimming took off 2 bases at V and 2 bases at J, with 12 bases between the two ends. CDR3 coding DNA: TGTGCCAGCAGTTACGGGGAGGGGACGAACTATGGCTACACCTTC. Amino acids: CASSYGEGTNYGYTF.

This chain links TRBV5-1 with TRBJ2-5, with TRBD1 matching over 10 bases. Trimming removed 2 bases from V and 4 bases from J; junction bases left unmatched: 5. CDR3 size: 15 residues. The germline V gene encodes CDR1 SGHRS and CDR2 YFSETQ. CDR3 loop: CASSFVTGGRETQYF. CDR3 DNA: TGCGCCAGCAGCTTTGTGACAGGGGGCCGAGAGACCCAGTACTTC. Using reference TRBV5-1 and TRBJ2-5 for the parts outside the CDR3, the full variable domain is KAGVTQTPRYLIKTRGQQVTLSCSPISGHRSVSWYQQTPGQGLQFLFEYFSETQRNKGNFPGRFSGRQFSNSRSEMNVSTLELGDSALYLCASSFVTGGRETQYFGPGTRLLVL.

The rearrangement joins TRBV5-1 to TRBJ2-3, with 10 bases matching TRBD2. The length of the CDR3 is 13 residues. The J segment lost 4 bases and the V segment lost 4 bases, leaving 0 bases of the junction unmatched. The germline V gene has CDR1 SGHRS and CDR2 YFSETQ. The CDR3 DNA sequence: TGCGCCAGCAGCAGCGGGGGGGCAGATACGCAGTATTTT. It is translated as CASSSGGADTQYF.

This clone was detected only once. The V gene is TRBV5-6, the J gene TRBJ2-1; possibly TRBD1 for D (6 bases). Germline-derived CDR1 and CDR2 are SGHDT and YYEEEE. This CDR3 is built from 16 residues. V lost 0 bases and J lost 0, with 10 bases in between. CDR3 protein: CASSLAWGPSYNEQFF. For the CDR3, the DNA is TGTGCCAGCAGCTTGGCCTGGGGGCCCTCCTACAATGAGCAGTTCTTC.

This clone appeared a single time. V gene TRBV19 combines with J gene TRBJ2-7; 8 bases are a match to TRBD2. The germline V gene has CDR1 LNHDA and CDR2 SQIVND (reference sequence). The junction had 4 bases not matched to a gene; V was cut back by 8 bases and J by 4 bases. The CDR3 contains 12 residues. This CDR3 reads CASSSGLYEQYF. DNA for the CDR3: TGTGCCAGTTCTAGCGGGCTATACGAGCAGTACTTC.

This clone has a single count. The rearrangement links TRBV7-8 to TRBJ1-5, with D maybe TRBD1 (5 bases). The V and J ends lost 2 bases and 4 bases respectively, with 12 bases between them. CDR3 length equals 15 residues. Germline V gives CDR1 SGHVS, CDR2 FQNEAQ. CDR3 residues: CASSLLSGWNQPQHF. CDR3 nucleotide sequence: TGTGCCAGCAGCTTACTATCAGGGTGGAATCAGCCCCAGCATTTT.

This clone was seen a few times. V gene TRBV13 combines with J gene TRBJ2-1; D possibly corresponds to TRBD1 (6 bases). Trimming cost V 4 bases and J 3 bases, with 13 bases left between them. The CDR3 is made up of 15 amino acids. Germline V gives CDR1 PRHDT, CDR2 FYEKMQ (reference sequence). The CDR3 spells CASSSQMTGYNEQFF. The CDR3 DNA reads TGTGCCAGCAGCTCACAAATGACAGGCTACAATGAGCAGTTCTTC.

The V and J genes are TRBV5-1 and TRBJ2-2, with 7 bases matching TRBD1. CDR1 and CDR2 (germline): SGHRS, YFSETQ. The CDR3 loop spans 17 amino acids. After removal of 1 base from V and 0 bases from J, the junction contained 6 bases not matched to a gene. The CDR3 protein is CASSLWSQGANTGELFF. The CDR3 DNA follows: TGCGCCAGCAGCTTGTGGTCCCAGGGGGCGAACACCGGGGAGCTGTTTTTT.

The chain couples TRBV13 to TRBJ2-1; D is perhaps TRBD2 (6 bases). The V end lost 5 bases, the J end lost 10 bases, and 15 bases lay between the germline ends. Germline CDR1 PRHDT, CDR2 FYEKMQ (reference sequence). The CDR3 is 13 amino acids. CDR3 in amino acids: CASSPPRDSEQFF. CDR3 DNA: TGTGCCAGCAGCCCGCCTCGGGACTCAGAGCAGTTCTTC.

This clone was counted between two and nine times. The gene calls are TRBV19 and TRBJ1-6; 10 positions agree with TRBD1. V was pared by 5 bases and J by 6 bases, with 4 bases of the junction left unmatched. Per germline, CDR1 LNHDA and CDR2 SQIVND (reference sequence). The CDR3 has 15 residues. The CDR3 nucleotides are TGTGCCAGTAGTGGGGACAGGGGAGGTAATTCACCCCTCCACTTT. Protein product: CASSGDRGGNSPLHF.

The rearrangement uses TRBV6-5 and TRBJ1-1; D is ambiguous. There are 12 residues in the CDR3. The germline V and J ends were trimmed by 5 bases and 11 bases, with 15 bases remaining between them. Per the germline V gene, CDR1 is MNHEY and CDR2 is SVGAGI. The CDR3 coding sequence is TGTGCCAGCAGTAGGTCAGGTGGAAAGGCTTTCTTT. Amino acids: CASSRSGGKAFF.

The chain couples TRBV6-5 to TRBJ2-5; the match to TRBD1 covers 7 bases. CDR1 and CDR2 from the germline V gene are MNHEY and SVGAGI. The CDR3 sequence is 12 residues long. J was trimmed by 2 bases and V by 7 bases; bases with no gene match: 1. The CDR3 DNA is TGTGCCAGCACGGGACAGCAAGAGACCCAGTACTTC. Translation: CASTGQQETQYF.

J is TRBJ2-2 and V is TRBV6-1; D unclear. Germline CDR1 is MNHNS and CDR2 is SASEGT. This CDR3 contains 16 residues. V dropped 0 bases and J dropped 1 base, with 9 bases sitting between them. The CDR3 coding sequence is TGTGCCAGCAGTGAAGCGCTTTACAGGAACACCGGGGAGCTGTTTTTT. Its protein is CASSEALYRNTGELFF.

This chain connects TRBV9 to TRBJ2-2; TRBD2 aligns across 7 bases. CDR1 and CDR2 from the germline V gene are SGDLS and YYNGEE. The CDR3 runs 16 residues. V lost 3 bases to trimming and J lost 2 bases; unmatched junction nucleotides: 7. CDR3 region: CASSAGSGKNTGELFF. CDR3 nucleotides: TGTGCCAGCAGCGCGGGGAGCGGGAAAAACACCGGGGAGCTGTTTTTT.

The V gene is TRBV27, the J gene TRBJ1-3; D is possibly TRBD1 (6 bases). There are 14 residues in the CDR3. CDR1 MNHEY and CDR2 SMNVEV come from the germline V gene (reference sequence). V lost 6 bases, J lost 2 bases, and 11 bases lay in between. The CDR3 spells CASRQTGAGNTIYF. In DNA form, the CDR3 reads TGTGCCAGCAGGCAGACAGGAGCTGGAAACACCATATATTTT.

The rearrangement links TRBV29-1 to TRBJ2-7, with a possible D match to TRBD1 (6 bases). V was clipped by 6 bases and J by 2 bases, with 20 bases between them. From germline, CDR1 is SQVTM and CDR2 ANQGSEA. CDR3 length: 15 residues. The CDR3 nucleotides are TGCAGCGTGCTCGGGGTGCAGGGGATACCCTACGAGCAGTACTTC. Its protein product is CSVLGVQGIPYEQYF.

The V and J genes are TRBV5-1 and TRBJ1-1, with D possibly being TRBD1 (5 bases). Trimming took 2 bases from V and 2 from J, leaving 13 bases between them. CDR1 SGHRS and CDR2 YFSETQ come from the germline V gene. The CDR3 totals 15 residues. CDR3 in DNA: TGCGCCAGCAGCTTCGCGGGGACCCTAAACACTGAAGCTTTCTTT. Translated: CASSFAGTLNTEAFF.

This rearrangement joins TRBV3-1 (or the pseudogene TRBV3-2) to TRBJ2-7, with 7 bases matching TRBD1. Germline lookup yields CDR1 LGHDT and CDR2 YNNKEL (reference sequence). The J segment lost 4 bases and the V segment lost 3 bases, leaving 6 bases of the junction unmatched. CDR3 length: 14 residues. The CDR3, as DNA: TGTGCCAGCAGCCACGAGGGGGCCGGGTACGAGCAGTACTTC. Translating gives CASSHEGAGYEQYF.